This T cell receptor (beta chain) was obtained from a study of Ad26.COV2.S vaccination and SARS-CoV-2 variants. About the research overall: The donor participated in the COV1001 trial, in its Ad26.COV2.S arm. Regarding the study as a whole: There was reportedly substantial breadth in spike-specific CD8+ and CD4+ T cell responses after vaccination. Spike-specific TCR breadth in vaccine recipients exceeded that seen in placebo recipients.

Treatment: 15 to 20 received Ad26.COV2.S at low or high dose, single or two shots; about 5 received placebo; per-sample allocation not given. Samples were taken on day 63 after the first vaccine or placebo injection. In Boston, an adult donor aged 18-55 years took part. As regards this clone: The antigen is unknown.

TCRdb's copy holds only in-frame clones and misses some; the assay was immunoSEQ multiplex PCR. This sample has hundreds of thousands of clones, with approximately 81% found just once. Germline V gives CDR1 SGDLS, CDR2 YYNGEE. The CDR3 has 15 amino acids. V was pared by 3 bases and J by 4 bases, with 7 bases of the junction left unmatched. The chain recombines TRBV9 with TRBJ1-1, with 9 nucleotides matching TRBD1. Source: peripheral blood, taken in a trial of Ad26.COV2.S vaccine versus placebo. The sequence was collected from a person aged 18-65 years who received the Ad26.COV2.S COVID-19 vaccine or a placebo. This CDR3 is CASSASGTGLTEAFF. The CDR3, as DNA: TGTGCCAGCAGCGCCTCCGGGACAGGGCTCACTGAAGCTTTCTTT.